This entry lists 28 T cell receptor beta chains sequenced from one sample in a study of blood T cells in healthy people across ages. It was with a sample-barcoded 5' primer and a J-beta primer mix that a second PCR of roughly 7 to 12 cycles was run. MiXCR, run by TCRdb on the 5' RACE reads, gives a single entry per CDR3 protein. The sample holds some 900,000 distinct CDR3 sequences, 29% seen once. What was sequenced was blood. The receptor source for this set is a woman aged 80 or over in good health.

The gene calls are TRBV6-6 and TRBJ1-1, with D possibly matching TRBD1 (6 bases). V dropped 7 bases and J dropped 0 bases, with 12 bases sitting between them. Germline CDR1 reads MNHNY; CDR2 reads SVGAGI (reference sequence). The CDR3 is 14 residues long. Written as DNA, the CDR3 is TGTGCCAGCACCAACAGGGCGTTGAACACTGAAGCTTTCTTT. Translation gives CASTNRALNTEAFF.

This sequence joins TRBV20-1 and TRBJ1-5; the D gene is possibly TRBD1 (6 bases). Trimming left V 3 bases short and J 3 bases short, with 12 bases between. The germline CDR1 and CDR2 sequences are DFQATT and SNEGSKA (reference sequence). CDR3 length equals 14 residues. The CDR3 sequence is CSARWDTDNQPQHF. DNA for the CDR3: TGCAGTGCTAGGTGGGACACCGACAATCAGCCCCAGCATTTT.

This clonotype was seen repeatedly, ten times or more. The chain carries TRBV10-2 and TRBJ1-1; D may be TRBD1 (6 bases). In germline, CDR1 is WSHSY, CDR2 SAAADI. The CDR3 extends over 15 amino acids. V lost 6 bases and J 0 bases, leaving 14 bases between the germline ends. The CDR3 spells CASRDQTGLNTEAFF. CDR3 in DNA: TGCGCCAGCAGGGACCAGACAGGACTGAACACTGAAGCTTTCTTT.

This clonotype was recorded many times. V is TRBV7-2 and J is TRBJ1-2; D not certain. V gave up 5 bases and J gave up 0 bases, with 13 bases separating them. This CDR3 spans 15 amino acids. CDR1 and CDR2 (germline): SGHTA, FQGNSA. CDR3 sequence (DNA): TGTGCCAGCAGCCAGGACTTTGGGGCTAACTATGGCTACACCTTC. It encodes CASSQDFGANYGYTF.

The J gene is TRBJ1-2, the V gene TRBV20-1; D remains ambiguous. Trimming took off 5 bases at V and 3 bases at J, with 13 bases between the two ends. Germline V lookup: CDR1 DFQATT, CDR2 SNEGSKA (reference sequence). This CDR3 has 13 amino acids. The CDR3 spells CSAYLAPYYGYTF. The CDR3 region has the DNA TGCAGTGCTTACTTGGCACCGTACTATGGCTACACCTTC.

This clonotype was picked up many times. The chain links TRBV6-2 or TRBV6-3 to TRBJ2-1, with D possibly TRBD1 on 6 matching bases. Germline assignment: CDR1 MNHEY and CDR2 SVGEGT. Trimming stripped 6 bases from V and 0 bases from J, with 12 bases between. The CDR3 has 15 residues. Here the CDR3 DNA reads TGTGCCAGCAGCCTAAGGGGGAACTCCTACAATGAGCAGTTCTTC. Protein sequence: CASSLRGNSYNEQFF.

This clonotype was seen ten or more times. The gene calls are TRBV3-1 and TRBJ1-1; no reliable D call. CDR1 is LGHDT and CDR2 is YNNKEL in the germline V gene (reference sequence). V lost 0 bases, J lost 6 bases, and 11 bases lay in between. The CDR3 runs 14 residues. The CDR3 spells CASSQEVQDAEAFF. CDR3 nucleotides: TGTGCCAGCAGCCAAGAAGTCCAGGATGCTGAAGCTTTCTTT.

The sample holds many counts of this clonotype. The V call is TRBV7-9, the J call TRBJ1-4; D remains ambiguous. Trimming left V 5 bases short and J 7 bases short, with 17 bases between. Germline CDR1 reads SEHNR; CDR2 reads FQNEAQ (reference sequence). The CDR3 spans 15 residues. The CDR3 spells CASSVSSGIIEKLFF. The CDR3 DNA is TGTGCCAGCAGCGTCTCCTCGGGGATAATTGAAAAACTGTTTTTT.

CDR3 protein: CASSLPGPQSAGQLAPSSYNEQFF. The CDR3 nucleotides are TGTGCCAGCAGCTTACCAGGGCCTCAATCGGCGGGACAGCTAGCACCGAGCTCCTACAATGAGCAGTTCTTC. J is TRBJ2-1 and V is TRBV11-2, with D possibly matching TRBD1 (7 bases). The CDR3 is 24 residues long. The V and J ends lost 2 bases and 0 bases respectively, with 35 bases between them. The germline gives CDR1 SGHAT, CDR2 FQNNGV.

This clonotype has at least ten counts. J is TRBJ2-7 and V is TRBV10-3; 8 bases line up with TRBD1. Germline trimming cut 6 bases from V and 0 bases from J; bases unmatched to any gene: 10. Germline CDR1 reads ENHRY; CDR2 reads SYGVKD. This CDR3 is built from 16 residues. CDR3 sequence: CAISTDRTGSSYEQYF. CDR3 DNA: TGTGCCATCAGCACCGACCGGACAGGGAGCTCCTACGAGCAGTACTTC.

About this clonotype: Being one base from a much bigger clone, this may be a read error. The J gene is TRBJ2-7, the V gene TRBV20-1, with 14 bases matching TRBD2. The trim removed 3 bases at V and 0 bases at J, leaving 1 base unmatched. The germline V gene has CDR1 DFQATT and CDR2 SNEGSKA (reference sequence). This CDR3 has 15 amino acids. CDR3 in DNA: TGCAGTGCTAGGGGACTAGCGGGGGACTCCTACGAGCAGTACTTC. Protein product: CSARGLAGDSYEQYF.

This clonotype occurred a few times. Since a much larger clone is just one base distant, this may be a read error. This chain connects TRBV4-3 to TRBJ2-5, with 9 bases matching TRBD2. Per the germline V gene, CDR1 is LGHNA and CDR2 is YSLEER. After removal of 1 base from V and 11 bases from J, the junction contained 8 bases not matched to a gene. The CDR3 loop spans 14 amino acids. The CDR3: CASSQGGGAREQYF. In nucleotides, the CDR3 is TGCGCCAGCAGCCAAGGCGGGGGGGCCCGTGAGCAGTACTTC.

The J gene is TRBJ1-1, the V gene TRBV5-1; 8 bases agree with TRBD1. J gave up 0 bases and V 3 bases, and 7 bases lay outside the gene matches. The CDR3 sequence is 16 residues long. Germline V gene sequence: CDR1 SGHRS, CDR2 YFSETQ. CDR3 nucleotide sequence: TGCGCCAGCAGCTCTCCTCAGGGGGCCATGAACACTGAAGCTTTCTTT. Translated: CASSSPQGAMNTEAFF.

This chain connects TRBV20-1 to TRBJ2-7; TRBD2 agrees at 7 bases. The CDR3 runs to 12 residues. The V segment lost 5 bases and the J segment 4 bases; nucleotides outside the gene matches: 5. CDR1 and CDR2 (germline): DFQATT, SNEGSKA (reference sequence). CDR3 sequence: CSAGDYQYEQYF. CDR3 coding DNA: TGCAGTGCTGGGGACTACCAATACGAGCAGTACTTC.

This clonotype was counted many times. This chain uses TRBV4-3 with TRBJ2-5, with TRBD2 as a possible D gene (5 bases). The CDR3 consists of 15 residues. The V gene lost 0 bases and the J gene lost 4 bases, with 12 bases spanning the gap. CDR1 is LGHNA, CDR2 YSLEER, per germline. In DNA, the CDR3 is TGCGCCAGCAGCCAAGAATTCGGGAAGGGAGAGACCCAGTACTTC. Encoded protein: CASSQEFGKGETQYF.

This clonotype was counted a few times. Possible read error: a much larger clone is one base away. The J gene is TRBJ2-7, the V gene TRBV10-3; D unclear. The germline gives CDR1 ENHRY, CDR2 SYGVKD. The CDR3 loop spans 11 amino acids. The CDR3 sequence: CAVSEAYEQYF. In DNA, the CDR3 is TGTGCCGTCAGTGAAGCCTACGAGCAGTACTTC.

Worth noting for this clonotype: One junction end does not reproduce the germline sequence, and a read error may be involved. The CDR3 nucleotides are TGTACCAGCAGGGCAGGGACCGCAGATACGGAGTATTTT. Amino acids: CTSRAGTADTEYF. The chain uses TRBV12-3 or TRBV12-4 and TRBJ2-3; TRBD1 or TRBD2 may be the D gene (5 bases each). This CDR3 spans 13 amino acids.

This chain joins TRBV7-9 and TRBJ1-1; D is perhaps TRBD1 (6 bases). The CDR3 runs 15 residues. The germline V gene has CDR1 SEHNR and CDR2 FQNEAQ (reference sequence). V lost 2 bases and J 4 bases, leaving 14 bases between the germline ends. This chain's CDR3 is CASSLIGGAITEAFF. The CDR3 DNA reads as TGTGCCAGCAGCTTAATCGGGGGCGCGATCACTGAAGCTTTCTTT.

V gene TRBV7-2 combines with J gene TRBJ2-5; 9 nucleotides line up with TRBD2. The junction had 19 bases not matched to a gene; V was cut back by 6 bases and J by 11 bases. The CDR3 is made up of 16 amino acids. Per germline, CDR1 SGHTA and CDR2 FQGNSA. For the CDR3, the DNA is TGTGCCAGCAGTCTAGCGGCAGCGGGGGGCTGGAATGGGCAGTACTTC. It translates to CASSLAAAGGWNGQYF.

This clonotype turned up a few times. The chain has TRBV6-5 and TRBJ1-3, with 7 nucleotides matching TRBD1. Per the germline V gene, CDR1 is MNHEY and CDR2 is SVGAGI. The length of the CDR3 is 15 residues. J gave up 0 bases and V 6 bases, and 5 bases lay outside the gene matches. CDR3 sequence: CASSQTGSSGNTIYF. The CDR3 DNA reads as TGTGCCAGCAGCCAGACAGGGAGCTCTGGAAACACCATATATTTT.

V usage is TRBV30 and J usage is TRBJ1-5, with D possibly TRBD1 on 5 matching bases. The V end lost 1 base, the J end lost 6 bases, and 10 bases lay between the germline ends. Germline CDR1 GTSNPN, CDR2 SVGIG (reference sequence). The CDR3 extends over 13 amino acids. DNA for the CDR3: TGTGCCTGGAGTGGAGGGGCGAGTCAGCCCCAGCATTTT. Residues: CAWSGGASQPQHF.

This clonotype was found a few times. The chain couples TRBV3-1 to TRBJ1-5; 8 bases align to TRBD1. V shed 4 bases, J shed 4 bases, and the junction held 3 bases outside the gene matches. The length of the CDR3 is 14 residues. Germline CDR1 and CDR2: LGHDT and YNNKEL (reference sequence). In DNA, the CDR3 is TGTGCCAGCAGCCTCCAGGGGGCGAATCAGCCCCAGCATTTT. Amino acid sequence: CASSLQGANQPQHF.

This clonotype was detected ten times or more. The genes are TRBV2 and TRBJ2-1; the D is unclear. The V gene's germline CDR1 is SNHLY and CDR2 FYNNEI. The germline V and J ends were trimmed by 7 bases and 4 bases, with 17 bases remaining between them. CDR3 length: 15 residues. The CDR3 protein is CASIERDGAYNEQFF. For the CDR3, the DNA is TGTGCCAGCATCGAACGAGATGGAGCTTACAATGAGCAGTTCTTC.

This clonotype was observed many times. The V call is TRBV29-1, the J call TRBJ2-3; maybe TRBD1 (6 bases). V was clipped by 3 bases and J by 0 bases, with 10 bases between them. This CDR3 is built from 14 residues. Germline CDR1 reads SQVTM; CDR2 reads ANQGSEA. DNA of the CDR3: TGCAGCGTTGACGACAGGTCTAGCACAGATACGCAGTATTTT. The encoded protein is CSVDDRSSTDTQYF.

This clonotype was seen repeatedly, ten times or more. This chain joins TRBV2 and TRBJ2-5; 12 nucleotides align to TRBD2. V dropped 4 bases and J dropped 4; count of bases not matched to a gene: 4. This CDR3 spans 15 amino acids. CDR1 is SNHLY, CDR2 FYNNEI, per germline. This CDR3 reads CASSGSSGGAETQYF. The CDR3 DNA follows: TGTGCCAGCAGTGGATCTAGCGGGGGGGCAGAGACCCAGTACTTC. The whole variable domain, filled in from reference TRBV2 and TRBJ2-5, reads EPEVTQTPSHQVTQMGQEVILRCVPISNHLYFYWYRQILGQKVEFLVSFYNNEISEKSEIFDDQFSVERPDGSNFTLKIRSTKLEDSAMYFCASSGSSGGAETQYFGPGTRLLVL.

This clonotype was observed a few times. The chain has TRBV20-1 and TRBJ1-1; D remains unclear. Trimming left V 6 bases short and J 2 bases short, with 10 bases between. The CDR3 is 12 residues long. Germline V gene lookup returns CDR1 DFQATT and CDR2 SNEGSKA (reference sequence). The CDR3 DNA is TGCAGTGCCGCTGACTTTAACACTGAAGCTTTCTTT. It encodes CSAADFNTEAFF.

The rearrangement joins TRBV2 to TRBJ1-2; 9 nucleotides agree with TRBD1. The length of the CDR3 is 13 residues. Germline CDR1 is SNHLY and CDR2 is FYNNEI. J lost 5 bases, V lost 8 bases, and 6 bases had no gene match. CDR3 sequence (DNA): TGTGCCAGCGGACAGGGGTTGCAATATGGCTACACCTTC. Translating gives CASGQGLQYGYTF.

Note on this clonotype: One base away lies a much larger clone, so this may be a sequencing read error. The V call is TRBV5-1, the J call TRBJ2-1, with 10 bases that match TRBD2. V lost 5 bases, J lost 8 bases, and 10 bases stayed unmatched. Per the germline V gene, CDR1 is SGHRS and CDR2 is YFSETQ. The CDR3 is 15 amino acids. The CDR3 coding sequence is TGCGCCAGCAGAACCGGGACTAGCGAGATCGATGAGCAGTTCTTC. Translated: CASRTGTSEIDEQFF. Full variable domain (missing parts from reference TRBV5-1 and TRBJ2-1): KAGVTQTPRYLIKTRGQQVTLSCSPISGHRSVSWYQQTPGQGLQFLFEYFSETQRNKGNFPGRFSGRQFSNSRSEMNVSTLELGDSALYLCASRTGTSEIDEQFFGPGTRLTVL.